These 29 T cell receptor beta chains originate from one sample sequenced in a study of patients and donors after allogeneic stem cell transplantation. TCRdb redid the calling of the RT-PCR reads with MiXCR, one entry per CDR3 protein. The table has approximately 280 distinct CDR3 sequences, 1.1% seen once. The material sequenced was blood, either unsorted or a sorted T cell fraction (not recorded which). The receptors originated from a human donor who was either an allogeneic HSCT recipient or a stem cell or donor lymphocyte infusion donor (not recorded which). It is not recorded whose cells these are; they may come from a transplant donor.

By share of the sample, this clonotype is medium-sized (0.01 to 0.1%). This rearrangement joins TRBV2 to TRBJ2-6; possibly TRBD1 or TRBD2 for D (5 bases each). Germline values: CDR1 SNHLY, CDR2 FYNNEI. Trimming shortened V by 4 bases and J by 2 bases, and 12 bases separated the two germline ends. This CDR3 contains 16 residues. CDR3 protein: CASSVEGFTGANVLTF. DNA of the CDR3: TGTGCCAGCAGTGTTGAGGGGTTTACTGGGGCCAACGTCCTGACTTTC.

This clonotype is large (0.1 to 1%) within its sample. The rearrangement uses TRBV4-1 and TRBJ2-5, with D possibly matching TRBD1 (5 bases). The CDR3 length is 15 residues. Trimming removed 2 bases from V and 7 bases from J, with 17 bases in between. CDR1 MGHRA and CDR2 YSYEKL come from the germline V gene. The CDR3 region has the DNA TGCGCCAGCAGCCAACCATTGACAGAGTCTAGGACCCAGTACTTC. Translated: CASSQPLTESRTQYF.

This clonotype is judged large (0.1 to 1%). The chain links TRBV2 to TRBJ1-1; 8 bases are shared with TRBD1. Trimming took 7 bases from V and 2 from J; bases not matched to a gene: 3. Germline loops: CDR1 SNHLY, CDR2 FYNNEI. The CDR3 extends over 13 amino acids. The CDR3 nucleotides read TGTGCCAGCACGGGACAGGATAACACTGAAGCTTTCTTT. It codes for CASTGQDNTEAFF.

By share, this clonotype counts as medium-sized. The chain joins TRBV12-3 or TRBV12-4 to TRBJ1-5; D gene uncertain. V lost 5 bases to trimming and J lost 3 bases, with 14 bases between them. The CDR3 has 15 amino acids. CDR3 in DNA: TGTGCCAGCAGTGATGGGATCTTGTACAATCAGCCCCAGCATTTT. It translates to CASSDGILYNQPQHF.

In its sample, this clonotype ranks as large (0.1 to 1%). The gene calls are TRBV7-9 and TRBJ1-1, with 8 bases lining up with TRBD1. Trimming cost V 3 bases and J 2 bases; bases outside gene matches: 5. The CDR3 runs to 15 residues. Germline CDR1 reads SEHNR; CDR2 reads FQNEAQ (reference sequence). The CDR3 region is CASSLSRGLNTEAFF. The CDR3 region has the DNA TGTGCCAGCAGCTTGTCCAGGGGGCTTAACACTGAAGCTTTCTTT. The complete variable domain, with remaining parts taken from reference TRBV7-9 and TRBJ1-1, reads DTGVSQNPRHKITKRGQNVTFRCDPISEHNRLYWYRQTLGQGPEFLTYFQNEAQLEKSRLLSDRFSAERPKGSFSTLEIQRTEQGDSAMYLCASSLSRGLNTEAFFGQGTRLTVV.

In its sample, this clonotype is large. The rearrangement joins TRBV4-3 to TRBJ2-7, with no clear D. Germline V gives CDR1 LGHNA, CDR2 YSLEER. CDR3 length: 16 amino acids. Trimming stripped 1 base from V and 5 bases from J, with 18 bases between. The CDR3 nucleotides read TGCGCCAGCAGCCAAGGCCCGAGCCGTAATGGACACGAGCAGTACTTC. Residues: CASSQGPSRNGHEQYF.

This clonotype is classed as large. This chain links TRBV9 with TRBJ1-1; 9 nucleotides match TRBD1. V gave up 3 bases and J gave up 4 bases; unmatched junction bases: 7. CDR1 and CDR2 (germline): SGDLS, YYNGEE. The CDR3 length is 15 residues. For the CDR3, the DNA is TGTGCCAGCAGCGCTCACAGGGGGCCGGGCACTGAAGCTTTCTTT. It encodes CASSAHRGPGTEAFF.

This clonotype is large. The chain recombines TRBV20-1 with TRBJ1-5, with D hard to call. Germline V gene lookup returns CDR1 DFQATT and CDR2 SNEGSKA (reference sequence). The V gene lost 0 bases and the J gene lost 4 bases, with 7 bases spanning the gap. The CDR3 is made up of 13 amino acids. CDR3 protein: CSARDQYNQPQHF. Here the CDR3 DNA reads TGCAGTGCTAGAGACCAATATAATCAGCCCCAGCATTTT.

This clonotype is classed as large. The rearrangement uses TRBV20-1 and TRBJ2-5, with TRBD2 matching 15 bases. CDR3 length: 20 amino acids. The V gene's germline CDR1 is DFQATT and CDR2 SNEGSKA (reference sequence). With 3 bases clipped from V and 4 bases from J, the junction kept 18 bases outside the gene matches. CDR3 in DNA: TGCAGTGCTAGGGGTCGAACCGGGACTAGCGGGGGGCCGGTGGGAGAGACCCAGTACTTC. This gives the protein CSARGRTGTSGGPVGETQYF.

In this sample, this clonotype is large (0.1 to 1%). This chain links TRBV5-8 with TRBJ1-1; D call uncertain. CDR1 and CDR2 (germline): SGHTS, YDEGEE. V lost 2 bases and J lost 1, with 6 bases in between. This CDR3 contains 13 residues. This chain's CDR3 is CASSFTQNTEAFF. In DNA, the CDR3 is TGTGCCAGCAGCTTCACACAGAACACTGAAGCTTTCTTT.

This clonotype is large in the sample. The chain has TRBV7-9 and TRBJ1-4; TRBD1 matches 7 bases. The CDR3 has 14 amino acids. CDR1 and CDR2 from the germline V gene are SEHNR and FQNEAQ (reference sequence). V was clipped by 5 bases and J by 6 bases; unmatched bases: 6. CDR3 in amino acids: CASSMTGLHEKLFF. The CDR3 DNA reads TGTGCCAGCAGCATGACAGGGTTGCATGAAAAACTGTTTTTT.

By share, this clonotype counts as medium-sized. As DNA, the CDR3 is TGCAGTGCTATAGAAGGAACTAACGAGCAGTACTTC. Its translation: CSAIEGTNEQYF. The chain has TRBV20-1 and TRBJ2-7; D unclear. This CDR3 is 12 amino acids long. Trimming removed 4 bases at V and 5 bases at J, with 12 bases between. Germline CDR1 reads DFQATT; CDR2 reads SNEGSKA (reference sequence).

By sample fraction, this clonotype is large. V usage is TRBV19 and J usage is TRBJ2-2, with TRBD1 matching over 8 bases. V lost 9 bases, J lost 4 bases, and 10 bases stayed unmatched. The CDR3 covers 15 residues. Germline V gene data show CDR1 as LNHDA and CDR2 as SQIVND (reference sequence). Written as DNA, the CDR3 is TGTGCCAGCCGGACAGGGACCCGGGGCACCGGGGAGCTGTTTTTT. Amino acid sequence: CASRTGTRGTGELFF.

By sample share, this clonotype is medium-sized. V is TRBV27 and J is TRBJ1-2, with TRBD1 identical over 10 bases. Germline V gene data show CDR1 as MNHEY and CDR2 as SMNVEV (reference sequence). The J segment lost 7 bases and the V segment lost 6 bases, leaving 5 bases of the junction unmatched. The CDR3 spans 13 residues. The DNA for the CDR3 is TGTGCCAGCAGGCCGGGACAGGGGTTTGGCTACACCTTC. This sequence encodes CASRPGQGFGYTF.

By share of the sample, this clonotype is hyperexpanded. The genes are TRBV3-1 and TRBJ1-1; maybe TRBD1 (5 bases). The ends were cut back, 3 bases at V and 3 bases at J, with 11 bases in the middle. This CDR3 has 14 residues. Per the germline V gene, CDR1 is LGHDT and CDR2 is YNNKEL (reference sequence). CDR3 sequence reads: CASSQGDSHTEAFF. In nucleotides, the CDR3 is TGTGCCAGCAGCCAGGGAGACAGCCACACTGAAGCTTTCTTT. Drawing the rest from reference TRBV3-1 and TRBJ1-1, the complete variable domain is DTAVSQTPKYLVTQMGNDKSIKCEQNLGHDTMYWYKQDSKKFLKIMFSYNNKELIINETVPNRFSPKSPDKAHLNLHINSLELGDSAVYFCASSQGDSHTEAFFGQGTRLTVV.

This clonotype is large (0.1 to 1%) within its sample. The chain joins TRBV5-4 to TRBJ2-1; D remains unclear. This CDR3 is built from 15 residues. Trimming stripped 0 bases from V and 3 bases from J, with 10 bases between. Germline V CDR1 and CDR2: SGHNT, YYREEE (reference sequence). CDR3 coding DNA: TGTGCCAGCAGCTTGGCAGGCCAAATCTACAATGAGCAGTTCTTC. It encodes CASSLAGQIYNEQFF.

This clonotype is hyperexpanded. The rearrangement uses TRBV29-1 and TRBJ2-1; D assignment may be TRBD1 or TRBD2 (6 bases each). The CDR3 is 12 amino acids. Looked up from germline, CDR1 is SQVTM and CDR2 is ANQGSEA. Trimming stripped 4 bases from V and 7 bases from J, with 11 bases between. The CDR3 nucleotides are TGCAGCGTTGCCGGGGGCCGGAATGAGCAGTTCTTC. Protein product: CSVAGGRNEQFF.

By its share, this clonotype is medium-sized. V and J are TRBV5-1 and TRBJ2-1; 7 positions agree with TRBD1. The CDR3 sequence is 17 residues long. The germline gives CDR1 SGHRS, CDR2 YFSETQ. V was clipped by 0 bases and J by 3 bases; unmatched bases: 9. CDR3 in amino acids: CASSLAGLWDSYNEQFF. In DNA, the CDR3 is TGCGCCAGCAGCTTGGCCGGACTTTGGGACAGCTACAATGAGCAGTTCTTC.

In its sample, this clonotype is large. The chain carries TRBV19 and TRBJ2-2; D unresolved. Trimming stripped 6 bases from V and 4 bases from J, with 15 bases between. Looked up from germline, CDR1 is LNHDA and CDR2 is SQIVND (reference sequence). The CDR3 is 15 residues long. CDR3 coding DNA: TGTGCCAGTAGCCGGGCTCTGGCGGTCACCGGGGAGCTGTTTTTT. It codes for CASSRALAVTGELFF.

This clonotype is termed medium-sized (0.01 to 0.1%). V usage is TRBV4-1 and J usage is TRBJ1-1; tentative D call: TRBD1 (5 bases). The CDR3 totals 15 residues. CDR1 is MGHRA, CDR2 YSYEKL, per germline. The V end was cut by 0 bases, the J end by 2 bases, with 10 bases between. The DNA of the CDR3 is TGCGCCAGCAGCCAAGAACGAACAGGCAACACTGAAGCTTTCTTT. Protein product: CASSQERTGNTEAFF.

Judged by abundance, this clonotype is medium-sized. This chain uses TRBV5-4 with TRBJ2-7; 7 bases agree with TRBD2. Unmatched junction bases numbered 8, after V lost 7 bases and J lost 4 bases. Germline V gene sequence: CDR1 SGHNT, CDR2 YYREEE (reference sequence). The CDR3 runs 13 residues. The CDR3 region has the DNA TGTGCCAGCCGGATGGGAGGGCGATACGAGCAGTACTTC. Its translation is CASRMGGRYEQYF.

This clonotype is categorized as medium-sized (0.01 to 0.1%). This chain connects TRBV7-2 to TRBJ1-2; D gene unclear. CDR3 length: 12 residues. V was cut by 5 bases and J by 8 bases, with 12 bases left in between. Germline V gene lookup returns CDR1 SGHTA and CDR2 FQGNSA. CDR3 residues: CASSQGPWGYTF. The CDR3 DNA reads as TGTGCCAGCAGCCAAGGCCCCTGGGGCTACACCTTC.

This clonotype is large. This chain joins TRBV12-3 or TRBV12-4 and TRBJ1-5; D uncertain. With 7 bases removed from V and 2 bases from J, the gap between germline ends came to 6 bases. This CDR3 is 12 amino acids long. In DNA, the CDR3 is TGTGCCAGCAAAGACGGCAATCAGCCCCAGCATTTT. Its protein is CASKDGNQPQHF.

This clonotype is medium-sized by share. CDR3 sequence reads: CASSLDGPVEETQYF. CDR3 nucleotide sequence: TGTGCCAGCAGCTTAGATGGCCCGGTAGAAGAGACCCAGTACTTC. The J gene is TRBJ2-5, the V gene TRBV11-2; D not certain. The germline gives CDR1 SGHAT, CDR2 FQNNGV. CDR3 length: 15 amino acids. V gave up 0 bases and J gave up 3 bases, with 11 bases separating them.

This clonotype is labeled large. The chain combines TRBV9 with TRBJ2-7, with D perhaps assigned TRBD1 or TRBD2 (5 bases each). V lost 4 bases, J lost 7 bases, and 15 bases lay in between. The V gene's germline CDR1 is SGDLS and CDR2 YYNGEE. This CDR3 has 13 residues. Here the CDR3 reads CASSPRTEGEQYF. For the CDR3, the DNA is TGTGCCAGCAGCCCACGGACCGAGGGGGAGCAGTACTTC.

By sample share, this clonotype is large (0.1 to 1%). The rearrangement uses TRBV7-9 and TRBJ2-7; TRBD1 is a possible D gene (6 bases). The CDR3 extends over 15 amino acids. Per the germline V gene, CDR1 is SEHNR and CDR2 is FQNEAQ (reference sequence). The V gene lost 0 bases and the J gene lost 2 bases, with 11 bases spanning the gap. The CDR3 here is CASSLAAGDAYEQYF. For the CDR3, the DNA is TGTGCCAGCAGCTTAGCCGCAGGGGACGCCTACGAGCAGTACTTC.

This clonotype is large. The chain employs TRBV5-6 and TRBJ2-1; D remains ambiguous. Between the trimmed V and J ends, which lost 0 bases and 8 bases, there was a span of 15 bases. CDR1 is SGHDT, CDR2 YYEEEE, per germline. This CDR3 is built from 15 residues. The DNA for the CDR3 is TGTGCCAGCAGCTTGGATAGGGTTGGCTTCGATGAGCAGTTCTTC. Amino acid sequence: CASSLDRVGFDEQFF.

By sample fraction, this clonotype is large. The V call is TRBV10-2, the J call TRBJ1-5, with no clear D. This CDR3 region has 16 residues. Trimming took off 0 bases at V and 0 bases at J, with 9 bases between the two ends. CDR1 and CDR2 (germline): WSHSY, SAAADI. CDR3 bases: TGCGCCAGCAGTGAGTCTCCAGGCAATAGCAATCAGCCCCAGCATTTT. Translation gives CASSESPGNSNQPQHF.

By share of the sample, this clonotype is large. The CDR3 loop is CASSFTGSSYEQYF. The CDR3 DNA sequence: TGCGCCAGCAGCTTCACAGGGAGCTCCTACGAGCAGTACTTC. V usage is TRBV5-1 and J usage is TRBJ2-7; the D gene is possibly TRBD1 (6 bases). CDR1 SGHRS and CDR2 YFSETQ come from the germline V gene. The CDR3 length is 14 residues. Trimming removed 2 bases at V and 0 bases at J, with 9 bases between.